Listed below are T cell receptor beta chains from one sample, sequenced in a study of CDR3 diversity in severe acne. MiXCR, run by TCRdb on the PCR reads, gives a single entry per CDR3 protein. This table has tens of thousands of distinct CDR3 sequences, approximately 51% appearing once. Sequenced: blood. Receptors originate from a male donor in good health, without acne. Each CDR3 is given with its conserved first and last residue. The order of the fields is V gene, D gene, J gene, clone size, CDR3 DNA, CDR3 protein. The D gene is left open where the match is weak. Clone size is given for some rows only: seen once, a few or many times, or a class if the clone is expanded.

>TRBV7-3|TRBD2|TRBJ2-3|NA
TGTGCCAGCAGCTTGACTCAGCGGGACACAGATACGCAGTATTTT
CASSLTQRDTDTQYF
>TRBV5-1|NA|TRBJ2-3|many
TGCGCCAGCAGCTTGGTGGGGACCAGCCTTGGGGATACGCAGTATTTT
CASSLVGTSLGDTQYF
>TRBV20-1|NA|TRBJ1-1|few
TGCAGTGCTAGGCCCCAAGACACTGAAGCTTTCTTT
CSARPQDTEAFF
>TRBV9|NA|TRBJ1-2|NA
TGTGCCTGGAGCCAGATTAACTATGGCTACACCTTC
CAWSQINYGYTF
>TRBV5-1|NA|TRBJ1-1|NA
TGCGCCAGCAGCTTGGGTTCCACGGGCACTGAAGCTTTCTTT
CASSLGSTGTEAFF
>TRBV7-9|TRBD2|TRBJ2-1|many
TGTGCCAGCAGCTTAATATTGGGGGTCCCTAGCGGGAGGGCCTACAATGAGCAGTTCTTC
CASSLILGVPSGRAYNEQFF
>TRBV11-3|TRBD2|TRBJ2-5|NA
TGTGCCAGCAGTTTCGGACTAGCGGGGGGAGAGACCCAGTACTTC
CASSFGLAGGETQYF
>TRBV20-1|TRBD2|TRBJ2-4|many
TGCAGCGGACTAGCGGGGCGGGACAAAAACATTCAGTACTTC
CSGLAGRDKNIQYF
>TRBV7-9|TRBD1|TRBJ1-4|many
TGTGCCAGCAGCCAGGGGGGGCGGGAAAAACTGTTTTTT
CASSQGGREKLFF
>TRBV24-1|NA|TRBJ1-5|NA
TGTGCCACCAGTGACTCAGGGGAAGGCAATCAGCCCCAGCATTTT
CATSDSGEGNQPQHF
>TRBV4-1|TRBD2|TRBJ2-5|NA
TGCGCCAGCAGCCAAGAGGGGGGGGTATCCTTGAGGACCCAGTACTTC
CASSQEGGVSLRTQYF
>TRBV29-1|NA|TRBJ2-5|once
TGCAGCGTTGGGGGCGAGCAGGGGAAAGAGACCCAGTACTTC
CSVGGEQGKETQYF
>TRBV7-8|NA|TRBJ1-4|NA
TGTGCCAGCAGCCCGGGACGGGGGAATGAAAAACTGTTTTTT
CASSPGRGNEKLFF
>TRBV5-1|NA|TRBJ2-7|NA
TGCGCCAGCAGGCAGGGCGCCTCCTACGAGCAGTACTTC
CASRQGASYEQYF
>TRBV7-4|NA|TRBJ2-7|NA
TGTGCCAGCAGCTTAGGAGGGCCCGGGGAGCAGTACTTC
CASSLGGPGEQYF
>TRBV20-1|NA|TRBJ1-1|NA
TGCAGTGCTAGTAAGGGGTTTCGGGGGAGCACTGAAGCTTTCTTT
CSASKGFRGSTEAFF
>TRBV7-9|TRBD2|TRBJ2-3|NA
TGTGCCAGCAGCTTAGCCCTAGCGGGACACACAGATACGCAGTATTTT
CASSLALAGHTDTQYF
>TRBV6-1|NA|TRBJ1-5|many
TGTGCCAGCCCTGGGGGCGGCTATAGCAATCAGCCCCAGCATTTT
CASPGGGYSNQPQHF
>TRBV15|TRBD1|TRBJ2-5|NA
TGTGCCACCAGCAGAGAAGGTTACAGGGGGTGGGAGACCCAGTACTTC
CATSREGYRGWETQYF
>TRBV24-1|NA|TRBJ2-7|medium-sized
TGTGCCACCAGTGCCCGGGGAAGCGCCCGCTACGAGCAGTACTTC
CATSARGSARYEQYF
>TRBV3-1|NA|TRBJ1-1|many
TGTGCCAGCAGCCACCCGACAAGAAGGGAAGCTTTCTTT
CASSHPTRREAFF
>TRBV5-1|NA|TRBJ2-5|once
TGCGCCAGCAGCGGCCGGGACTCGTACCAAGAGACCCAGTACTTC
CASSGRDSYQETQYF
>TRBV5-1|TRBD1|TRBJ2-5|NA
TGCGCCAGCACGGGACAGGGGGGGAAAGAGACCCAGTACTTC
CASTGQGGKETQYF
>TRBV29-1|NA|TRBJ1-2|NA
TGCAGCGTTGAAGTTCAGTGGGCAGGTGAGGTCCACACCTTC
CSVEVQWAGEVHTF
>TRBV20-1|NA|TRBJ1-1|NA
TGCAGTGCTCCTGACTCCGGGGGAGGCACTGAAGCTTTCTTT
CSAPDSGGGTEAFF
>TRBV5-1|TRBD1|TRBJ2-7|NA
TGCGCCAGCAGCCCCGACAGGGGGTCCCTCTACGAGCAGTACTTC
CASSPDRGSLYEQYF
>TRBV20-1|NA|TRBJ1-2|NA
TGCAGTGCAAAGACAGGTTTAAGTGGCTACACCTTC
CSAKTGLSGYTF
>TRBV27|NA|TRBJ2-3|many
TGTGCCAGCGCGATCGCGGATACGCAGTATTTT
CASAIADTQYF
>TRBV5-1|TRBD1|TRBJ2-3|once
TGCGCCAGCAGCTTGGAACAGGGGGCGCAGTATTTT
CASSLEQGAQYF
>TRBV7-9|NA|TRBJ2-3|NA
TGTGCCAGCAGGTTGGCCTCTAGCATTTCGCAGTATTTT
CASRLASSISQYF
>TRBV7-9|NA|TRBJ2-7|NA
TGTGCCAGCAGCTTCCGGGAGCCTCACTACGAGCAGTACTTC
CASSFREPHYEQYF
>TRBV19|TRBD2|TRBJ2-5|NA
TGTGCCAGTAGCATCGACGGGACTAGCGGGCAGACCCAGTACTTC
CASSIDGTSGQTQYF
>TRBV7-2|TRBD2|TRBJ2-2|few
TGTGCCAGCAGCTCCGGGACTAGCGGGACTACCGGGGAGCTGTTTTTT
CASSSGTSGTTGELFF
>TRBV2|NA|TRBJ1-6|few
TGTGCCAGCAGTGAAAACACAGGGTTTGGACCCCTCCACTTT
CASSENTGFGPLHF
>TRBV5-1|NA|TRBJ2-5|many
TGCGCCAGCGGCTATGGGGACCAAGAGACCCAGTACTTC
CASGYGDQETQYF
>TRBV6-1|TRBD2|TRBJ2-7|many
TGTGCCAGCACGCGGGAGGCTTTCTACGAGCAGTACTTC
CASTREAFYEQYF
>TRBV10-3|NA|TRBJ1-1|NA
TGTGCCATCAGTATCGAGGGGAACACTGAAGCTTTCTTT
CAISIEGNTEAFF